Below, 12 T cell receptor beta chains from the same sample are listed, as sequenced in a study of T cells after somatic rescue of genetic block. This table comes from immunoSEQ multiplex PCR, and its TCRdb copy is limited to in-frame clones, with some not included. The table records tens of thousands of clones, 85% to 90% of them present only once. The sample was peripheral blood mononuclear cells (PBMCs). All receptors derive from a woman between 18 and 30 years old.

V is TRBV6-5 and J is TRBJ1-2, with a weak D call TRBD1 (5 bases). V was trimmed by 6 bases and J by 6 bases, leaving 17 bases between them. Looked up from germline, CDR1 is MNHEY and CDR2 is SVGAGI. The CDR3 sequence is 14 residues long. In DNA form, the CDR3 reads TGTGCCAGCAGGGACACAGCCTCCCGCCATGGCTACACCTTC. Translation gives CASRDTASRHGYTF.

The genes are TRBV5-4 and TRBJ2-1; 8 nucleotides align to TRBD2. The CDR3 contains 15 residues. The trim removed 6 bases at V and 2 bases at J, leaving 7 bases unmatched. Germline CDR1 SGHNT, CDR2 YYREEE (reference sequence). The DNA of the CDR3 is TGTGCCAGCAACAAACCGGGACTAGCCTACAATGAGCAGTTCTTC. Protein sequence: CASNKPGLAYNEQFF.

The CDR3 here is CASSQEESAPSDEQYF. CDR3 sequence (DNA): TGCGCCAGCAGCCAAGAGGAAAGCGCCCCGTCGGACGAGCAGTACTTC. The rearrangement links TRBV4-1 to TRBJ2-7; the D is unclear. CDR3 length equals 16 residues. CDR1 and CDR2 from the germline V gene are MGHRA and YSYEKL. V gave up 0 bases and J gave up 5 bases, with 17 bases separating them.

V and J are TRBV5-1 and TRBJ2-7; TRBD2 matches 12 bases. The CDR3 spans 15 residues. V lost 2 bases to trimming and J lost 7 bases; unmatched junction nucleotides: 7. In germline, CDR1 is SGHRS, CDR2 YFSETQ. CDR3 in DNA: TGCGCCAGCAGCTTCTCGACTAGCGGGAGCGGAGAGCAGTACTTC. It translates to CASSFSTSGSGEQYF. Full variable domain (rest looked up from reference TRBV5-1 and TRBJ2-7): KAGVTQTPRYLIKTRGQQVTLSCSPISGHRSVSWYQQTPGQGLQFLFEYFSETQRNKGNFPGRFSGRQFSNSRSEMNVSTLELGDSALYLCASSFSTSGSGEQYFGPGTRLTVT.

This clone was detected once. The chain has TRBV19 and TRBJ2-7; 9 bases map to TRBD2. The CDR3 is made up of 13 amino acids. V shed 6 bases, J shed 7 bases, and the junction held 7 bases outside the gene matches. The germline CDR1 and CDR2 sequences are LNHDA and SQIVND (reference sequence). CDR3 coding DNA: TGTGCCAGTAGCCTGGTGCGGGGGGGGGAGCAGTACTTC. It yields the protein CASSLVRGGEQYF.

The rearrangement joins TRBV28 to TRBJ1-2; D is unclear. The CDR3 spans 16 residues. V dropped 6 bases and J dropped 4 bases, with 21 bases sitting between them. The germline CDR1 and CDR2 sequences are MDHEN and SYDVKM. The CDR3 region is CASRSARAEGIYGYTF. Written as DNA, the CDR3 is TGTGCCAGCAGGTCCGCGAGGGCCGAAGGTATCTATGGCTACACCTTC.

The CDR3 spells CASSLSSGNRRINEQYF. In DNA form, the CDR3 reads TGTGCCAGCAGTTTATCGTCGGGGAACAGGAGGATTAACGAGCAGTACTTC. The chain carries TRBV27 and TRBJ2-7, with D possibly called TRBD1 or TRBD2 (5 bases each). CDR1 and CDR2 (germline): MNHEY, SMNVEV (reference sequence). V lost 0 bases to trimming and J lost 5 bases, with 20 bases between them. The CDR3 is 17 amino acids.

The chain is built from TRBV18 and TRBJ2-7; the match to TRBD1 covers 8 bases. V lost 1 base, J lost 0 bases, and 2 bases stayed unmatched. CDR3 length: 15 amino acids. Germline V gene lookup returns CDR1 KGHSH and CDR2 LQKENI. Here the CDR3 reads CASSPLGQGSYEQYF. CDR3 DNA: TGTGCCAGCTCACCACTCGGACAGGGCTCCTACGAGCAGTACTTC.

V gene TRBV2 combines with J gene TRBJ2-1; maybe TRBD2 (6 bases). Germline V CDR1 and CDR2: SNHLY, FYNNEI. The length of the CDR3 is 15 residues. Trimming removed 6 bases at V and 1 base at J, with 13 bases between. The CDR3 bases are TGTGCCAGCAGGCCCACCCGGGAGTCCTACAATGAGCAGTTCTTC. It translates to CASRPTRESYNEQFF.

This chain connects TRBV10-1 to TRBJ2-5, with a weak D call TRBD2 (5 bases). The CDR3 spans 14 residues. Germline assignment: CDR1 WNHNN and CDR2 SYGVQD (reference sequence). Trimming cost V 4 bases and J 5 bases, with 14 bases left between them. The CDR3 DNA sequence: TGCGCCAGCAGTGGTTCTGGGCGCGGGGAGACCCAGTACTTC. It translates to CASSGSGRGETQYF.

J is TRBJ1-2 and V is TRBV30; 7 positions agree with TRBD1. The CDR3 extends over 14 amino acids. Losses at the gene ends were 0 bases for V and 4 bases for J; bases not matched to a gene: 5. From germline, CDR1 is GTSNPN and CDR2 SVGIG (reference sequence). As DNA, the CDR3 is TGTGCCTGGAGTGTAGGGCAGGGGGGCTATGGCTACACCTTC. Translation gives CAWSVGQGGYGYTF.

V and J are TRBV30 and TRBJ2-7; 9 bases are shared with TRBD1. CDR3 size: 13 residues. Unmatched junction bases numbered 5, after V lost 3 bases and J lost 5 bases. CDR1 is GTSNPN, CDR2 SVGIG, per germline (reference sequence). The CDR3 DNA reads as TGTGCCTGGAGGGACAGGGGTCACCACGAGCAGTACTTC. This sequence encodes CAWRDRGHHEQYF.